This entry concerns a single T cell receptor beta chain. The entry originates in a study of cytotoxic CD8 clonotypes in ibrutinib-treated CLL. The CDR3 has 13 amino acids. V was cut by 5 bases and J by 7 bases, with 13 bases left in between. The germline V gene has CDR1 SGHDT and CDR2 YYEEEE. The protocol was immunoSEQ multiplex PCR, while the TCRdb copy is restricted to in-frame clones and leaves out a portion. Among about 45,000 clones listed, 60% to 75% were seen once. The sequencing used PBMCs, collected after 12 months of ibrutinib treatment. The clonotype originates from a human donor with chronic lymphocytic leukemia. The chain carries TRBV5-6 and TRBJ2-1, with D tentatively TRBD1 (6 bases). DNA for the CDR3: TGTGCCAGCAGTCACTTAACAGGGAATGAGCAGTTCTTC. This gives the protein CASSHLTGNEQFF.